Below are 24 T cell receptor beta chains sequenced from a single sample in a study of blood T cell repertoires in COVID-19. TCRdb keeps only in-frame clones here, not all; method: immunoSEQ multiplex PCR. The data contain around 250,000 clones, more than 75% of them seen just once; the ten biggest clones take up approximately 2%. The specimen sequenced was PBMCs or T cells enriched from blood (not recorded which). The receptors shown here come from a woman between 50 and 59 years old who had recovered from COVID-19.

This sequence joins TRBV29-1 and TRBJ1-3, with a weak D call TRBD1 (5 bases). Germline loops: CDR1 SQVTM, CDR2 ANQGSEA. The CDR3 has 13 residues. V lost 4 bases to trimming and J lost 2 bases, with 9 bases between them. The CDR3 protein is CSVAGGAGNTIYF. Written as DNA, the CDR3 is TGCAGCGTTGCGGGGGGGGCTGGAAACACCATATATTTT.

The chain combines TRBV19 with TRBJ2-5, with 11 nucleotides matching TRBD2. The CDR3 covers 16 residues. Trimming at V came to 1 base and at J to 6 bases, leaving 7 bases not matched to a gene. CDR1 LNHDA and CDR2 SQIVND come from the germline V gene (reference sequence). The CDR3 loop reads CASSIGASGGTKTQYF. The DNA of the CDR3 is TGTGCCAGTAGTATAGGGGCTAGCGGGGGGACAAAGACCCAGTACTTC.

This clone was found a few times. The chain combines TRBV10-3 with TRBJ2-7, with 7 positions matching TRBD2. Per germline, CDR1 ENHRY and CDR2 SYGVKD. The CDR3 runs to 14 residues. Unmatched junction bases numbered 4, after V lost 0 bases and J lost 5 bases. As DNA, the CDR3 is TGTGCCATCAGTGAGTCGGGAGGGCTACACGAGCAGTACTTC. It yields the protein CAISESGGLHEQYF.

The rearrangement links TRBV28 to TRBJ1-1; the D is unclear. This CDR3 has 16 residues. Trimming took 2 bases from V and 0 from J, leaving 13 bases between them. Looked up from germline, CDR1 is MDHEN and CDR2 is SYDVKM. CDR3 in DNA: TGTGCCAGCAGTTTAAGGCACCTAGTCCTGAACACTGAAGCTTTCTTT. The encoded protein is CASSLRHLVLNTEAFF.

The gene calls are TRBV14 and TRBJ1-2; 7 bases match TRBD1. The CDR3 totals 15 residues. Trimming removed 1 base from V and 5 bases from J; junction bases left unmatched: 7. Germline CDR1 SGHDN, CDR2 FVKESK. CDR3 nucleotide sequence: TGTGCCAGCAGCCAAGTGACAGGGACTTTTTATGGCTACACCTTC. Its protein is CASSQVTGTFYGYTF.

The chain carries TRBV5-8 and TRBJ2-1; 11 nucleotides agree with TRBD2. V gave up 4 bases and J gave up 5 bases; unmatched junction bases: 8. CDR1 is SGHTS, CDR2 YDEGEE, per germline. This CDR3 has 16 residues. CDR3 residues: CASSPPGLAGNNEQFF. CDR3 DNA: TGTGCCAGCAGCCCCCCCGGACTAGCGGGCAACAATGAGCAGTTCTTC.

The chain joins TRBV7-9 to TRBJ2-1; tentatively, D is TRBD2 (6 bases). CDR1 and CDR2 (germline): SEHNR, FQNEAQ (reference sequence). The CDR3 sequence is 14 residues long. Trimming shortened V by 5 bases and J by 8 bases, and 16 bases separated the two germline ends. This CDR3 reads CASSPPGLGYEQFF. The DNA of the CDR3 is TGTGCCAGCAGCCCACCGGGACTCGGATATGAGCAGTTCTTC.

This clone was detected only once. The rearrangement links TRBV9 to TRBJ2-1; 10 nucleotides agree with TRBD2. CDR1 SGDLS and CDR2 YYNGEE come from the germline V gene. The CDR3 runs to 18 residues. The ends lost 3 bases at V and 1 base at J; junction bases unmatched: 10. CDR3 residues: CASSDGPGLAESYNEQFF. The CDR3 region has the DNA TGTGCCAGCAGCGACGGCCCAGGACTAGCGGAATCCTACAATGAGCAGTTCTTC.

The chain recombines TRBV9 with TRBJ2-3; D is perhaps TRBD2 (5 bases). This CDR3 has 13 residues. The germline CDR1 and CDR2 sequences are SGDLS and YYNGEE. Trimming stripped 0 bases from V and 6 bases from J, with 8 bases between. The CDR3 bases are TGTGCCAGCAGCGTAGCTCGGGGTGATACGCAGTATTTT. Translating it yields CASSVARGDTQYF.

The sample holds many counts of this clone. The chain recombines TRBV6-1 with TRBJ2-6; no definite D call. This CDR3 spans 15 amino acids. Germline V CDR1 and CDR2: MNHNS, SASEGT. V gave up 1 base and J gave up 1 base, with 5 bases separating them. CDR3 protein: CASSEDMSGANVLTF. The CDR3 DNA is TGTGCCAGCAGTGAAGACATGTCTGGGGCCAACGTCCTGACTTTC.

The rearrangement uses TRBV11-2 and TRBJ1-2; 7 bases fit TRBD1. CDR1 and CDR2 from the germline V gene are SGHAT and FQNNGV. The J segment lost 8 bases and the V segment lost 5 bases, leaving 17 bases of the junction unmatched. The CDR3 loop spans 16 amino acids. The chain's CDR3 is CASSHATGRGPWGYTF. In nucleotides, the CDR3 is TGTGCCAGCAGCCACGCGACAGGGAGAGGGCCGTGGGGCTACACCTTC.

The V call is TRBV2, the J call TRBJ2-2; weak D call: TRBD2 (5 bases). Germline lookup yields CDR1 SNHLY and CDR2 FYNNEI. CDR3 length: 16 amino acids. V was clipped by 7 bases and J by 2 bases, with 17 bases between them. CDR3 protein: CASMGGPPVNTGELFF. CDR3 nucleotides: TGTGCCAGCATGGGCGGGCCCCCAGTCAACACCGGGGAGCTGTTTTTT.

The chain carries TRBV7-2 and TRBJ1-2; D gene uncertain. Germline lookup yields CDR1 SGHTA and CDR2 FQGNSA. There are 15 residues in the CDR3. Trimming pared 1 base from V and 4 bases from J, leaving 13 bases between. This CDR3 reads CASSLGPGRGYGYTF. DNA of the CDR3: TGTGCCAGCAGCTTAGGCCCCGGAAGAGGCTATGGCTACACCTTC.

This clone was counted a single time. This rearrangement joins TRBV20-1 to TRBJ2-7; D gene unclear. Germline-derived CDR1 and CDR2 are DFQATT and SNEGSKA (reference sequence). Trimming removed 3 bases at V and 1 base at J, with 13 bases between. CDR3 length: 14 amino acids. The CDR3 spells CSASFPLASYEQYF. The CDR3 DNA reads TGCAGTGCTAGTTTCCCATTAGCATCCTACGAGCAGTACTTC.

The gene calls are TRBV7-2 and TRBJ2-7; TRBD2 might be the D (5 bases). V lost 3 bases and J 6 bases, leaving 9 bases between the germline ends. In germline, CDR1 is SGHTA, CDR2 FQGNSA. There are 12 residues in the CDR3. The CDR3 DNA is TGTGCCAGCAGCTTTTTCGGAGGCGAGCAGTACTTC. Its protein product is CASSFFGGEQYF.

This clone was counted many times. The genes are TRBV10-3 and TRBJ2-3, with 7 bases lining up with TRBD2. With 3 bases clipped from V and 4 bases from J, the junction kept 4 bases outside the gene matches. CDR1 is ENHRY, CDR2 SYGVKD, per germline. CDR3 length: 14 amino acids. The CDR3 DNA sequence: TGTGCCATCAGTGATGGGGGAGGGCCAGATACGCAGTATTTT. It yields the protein CAISDGGGPDTQYF.

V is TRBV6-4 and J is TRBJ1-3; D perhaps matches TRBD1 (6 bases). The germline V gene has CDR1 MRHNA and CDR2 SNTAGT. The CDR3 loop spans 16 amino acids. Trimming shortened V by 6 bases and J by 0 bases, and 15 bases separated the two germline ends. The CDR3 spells CASRDRDTISGNTIYF. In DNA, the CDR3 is TGTGCCAGCAGGGACCGGGACACCATCTCTGGAAACACCATATATTTT.

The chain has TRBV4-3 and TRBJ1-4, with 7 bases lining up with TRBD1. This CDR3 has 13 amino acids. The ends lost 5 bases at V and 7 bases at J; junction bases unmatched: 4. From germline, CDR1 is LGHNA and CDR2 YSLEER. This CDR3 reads CASSNRGGEKLFF. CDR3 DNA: TGCGCCAGCAGCAACAGGGGCGGTGAAAAACTGTTTTTT.

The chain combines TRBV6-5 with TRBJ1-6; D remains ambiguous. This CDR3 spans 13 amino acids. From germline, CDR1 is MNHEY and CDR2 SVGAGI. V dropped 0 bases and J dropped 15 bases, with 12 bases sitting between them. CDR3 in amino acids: CASSYSERLHLHF. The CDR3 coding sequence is TGTGCCAGCAGTTACTCGGAGCGTCTTCACCTCCACTTT.

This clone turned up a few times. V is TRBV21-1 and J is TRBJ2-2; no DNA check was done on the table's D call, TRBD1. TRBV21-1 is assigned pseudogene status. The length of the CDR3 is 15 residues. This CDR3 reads CASSPDRVRTGELFF. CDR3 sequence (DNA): TGTGCCAGCAGCCCCGACAGGGTACGGACCGGGGAGCTGTTTTTT.

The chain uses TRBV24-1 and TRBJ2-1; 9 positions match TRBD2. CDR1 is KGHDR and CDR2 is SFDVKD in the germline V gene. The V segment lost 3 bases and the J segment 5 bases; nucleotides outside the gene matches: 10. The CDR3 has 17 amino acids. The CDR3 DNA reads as TGTGCCACCAGTGATCCATTCAATAGCGGGAGCCACAATGAGCAGTTCTTC. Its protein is CATSDPFNSGSHNEQFF.

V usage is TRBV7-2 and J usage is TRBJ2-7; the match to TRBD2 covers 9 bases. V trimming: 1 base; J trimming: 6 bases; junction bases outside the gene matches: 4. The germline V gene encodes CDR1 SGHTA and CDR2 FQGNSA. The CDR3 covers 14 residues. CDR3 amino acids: CASSLVSGSGEQYF. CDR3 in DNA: TGTGCCAGCAGCTTAGTTAGCGGGAGTGGCGAGCAGTACTTC.

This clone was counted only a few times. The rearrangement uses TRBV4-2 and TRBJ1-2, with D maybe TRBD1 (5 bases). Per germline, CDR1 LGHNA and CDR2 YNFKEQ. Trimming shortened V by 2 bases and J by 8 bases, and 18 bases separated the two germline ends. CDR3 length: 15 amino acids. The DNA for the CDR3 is TGTGCCAGCAGCCAAATTTATGAGGCGACAGAAGGCTACACCTTC. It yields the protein CASSQIYEATEGYTF.

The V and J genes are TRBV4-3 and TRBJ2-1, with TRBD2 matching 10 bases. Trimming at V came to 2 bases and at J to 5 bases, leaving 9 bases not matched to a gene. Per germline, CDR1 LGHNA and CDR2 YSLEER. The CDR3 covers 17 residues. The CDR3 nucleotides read TGCGCCAGCAGCCAAAACCCACCGGGACTAGCGAACAATGAGCAGTTCTTC. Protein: CASSQNPPGLANNEQFF.